The entry below gives a single TCR beta chain sequence along with its context. The data belong to a study of blood T cells in healthy people across ages. V dropped 3 bases and J dropped 7; count of bases not matched to a gene: 5. CDR3 length: 13 residues. Germline CDR1 reads DFQATT; CDR2 reads SNEGSKA (reference sequence). Using a J-beta primer mix together with a sample-barcoded 5' primer, a second PCR was run for roughly 6 to 12 cycles. TCRdb reprocessed the 5' RACE reads via MiXCR and lists one record per CDR3 protein. Of 700,000 to 900,000 distinct CDR3 sequences in the sample, 53% were seen once.

Sequenced material: blood. V is TRBV20-1 and J is TRBJ2-7, with 11 positions matching TRBD2. This sequence originates from an elderly man in good health. The CDR3 sequence: CSARTSGILEQYF. The CDR3, as DNA: TGCAGTGCTAGGACTAGCGGGATCTTGGAGCAGTACTTC.